Below are 15 T cell receptor beta chains sequenced from a single sample in a study of cytomegalovirus exposure and HLA in healthy donors. With 60 Vbeta and 13 Jbeta primers, the PCR was carried out. TCRdb keeps only in-frame clones here, not all; method: immunoSEQ multiplex PCR. The repertoire consists of some 150,000 clones, with about four fifths occurring once and the leading ten covering 2.8%. The material sequenced was PBMCs. The receptors were sampled from a man aged 18 to 29 in good health and CMV-seronegative.

The chain uses TRBV28 and TRBJ2-7, with a tentative D call TRBD1 (6 bases). The CDR3 is 16 amino acids. V dropped 0 bases and J dropped 2 bases, with 14 bases sitting between them. CDR1 MDHEN and CDR2 SYDVKM come from the germline V gene. The CDR3 region is CASSLWGRGSTYEQYV. CDR3 bases: TGTGCCAGCAGTTTATGGGGCAGGGGCTCGACCTACGAGCAGTACGTC.

For the CDR3, the DNA is TGTGCCAGCAGTTCACGGGAGGGAGGTGACGAGCAGTACGTC. The encoded protein is CASSSREGGDEQYV. The V call is TRBV27, the J call TRBJ2-7; TRBD2 matches 8 bases. After removal of 4 bases from V and 5 bases from J, the junction contained 7 bases not matched to a gene. The CDR3 covers 14 residues. Per the germline V gene, CDR1 is MNHEY and CDR2 is SMNVEV (reference sequence).

V is TRBV29-1 and J is TRBJ1-2, with TRBD1 matching over 7 bases. The CDR3 is made up of 13 amino acids. Trimming cost V 6 bases and J 4 bases; bases outside gene matches: 8. From germline, CDR1 is SQVTM and CDR2 ANQGSEA. The CDR3 reads CSVLTGMAYGYTF. CDR3 coding DNA: TGCAGCGTGTTGACAGGGATGGCCTATGGCTACACCTTC.

This clone was detected a few times. The chain couples TRBV18 to TRBJ2-3, with TRBD1 matching over 10 bases. This CDR3 is 14 amino acids long. Trimming at V came to 6 bases and at J to 4 bases, leaving 4 bases not matched to a gene. The germline gives CDR1 KGHSH, CDR2 LQKENI. The CDR3 sequence: CASSSGQGPDTQYF. In DNA, the CDR3 is TGTGCCAGCTCCTCGGGACAGGGGCCAGATACGCAGTATTTT.

The table lists this clone with a few counts. The chain recombines TRBV7-3 with TRBJ2-3, with D tentatively TRBD2 (6 bases). Germline values: CDR1 SGHTA, CDR2 FQGTGA. This CDR3 has 14 residues. V lost 1 base to trimming and J lost 4 bases, with 9 bases between them. Here the CDR3 DNA reads TGTGCCAGCAGCTTAAATGCGGGGCCAGATACGCAGTATTTT. Protein: CASSLNAGPDTQYF. Using reference TRBV7-3 and TRBJ2-3 for the parts outside the CDR3, the full variable domain is GAGVSQTPSNKVTEKGKYVELRCDPISGHTALYWYRQSLGQGPEFLIYFQGTGAADDSGLPNDRFFAVRPEGSVSTLKIQRTERGDSAVYLCASSLNAGPDTQYFGPGTRLTVL.

This clone came up once. This chain links TRBV30 with TRBJ1-4; 8 positions match TRBD1. In germline, CDR1 is GTSNPN, CDR2 SVGIG (reference sequence). V shed 7 bases, J shed 7 bases, and the junction held 8 bases outside the gene matches. This CDR3 comprises 13 residues. CDR3 coding DNA: TGTGCCTCAGGGGGCGCGTTGAGTGAAAAACTGTTTTTT. This gives the protein CASGGALSEKLFF. The full variable domain, in which reference TRBV30 and TRBJ1-4 provide the parts outside the CDR3, is SQTIHQWPATLVQPVGSPLSLECTVEGTSNPNLYWYRQAAGRGLQLLFYSVGIGQISSEVPQNLSASRPQDRQFILSSKKLLLSDSGFYLCASGGALSEKLFFGSGTQLSVL.

This chain uses TRBV5-1 with TRBJ2-5, with D tentatively TRBD1 (6 bases). Deletions cut 1 base from V and 5 bases from J, with 15 bases between. Germline CDR1 reads SGHRS; CDR2 reads YFSETQ. The CDR3 sequence is 15 residues long. CDR3 protein: CASSLMAGAGETQYF. For the CDR3, the DNA is TGCGCCAGCAGCTTGATGGCAGGGGCCGGGGAGACCCAGTACTTC.

This clone was recorded a few times. This chain joins TRBV11-2 and TRBJ1-1, with a tentative D call TRBD1 (6 bases). Deletions cut 5 bases from V and 5 bases from J, with 21 bases between. The V gene's germline CDR1 is SGHAT and CDR2 FQNNGV. The CDR3 sequence is 16 residues long. CDR3 in DNA: TGTGCCAGCAGCCCGCAGGGGTCACCATTGAGGACTGAAGCTTTCTTT. This sequence encodes CASSPQGSPLRTEAFF.

The chain employs TRBV18 and TRBJ2-6; possible D gene TRBD1, 5 bases. Trimming stripped 3 bases from V and 2 bases from J, with 5 bases between. The CDR3 covers 14 residues. The germline gives CDR1 KGHSH, CDR2 LQKENI. The CDR3 region has the DNA TGTGCCAGCTCACCGGACACTGGGGCCAACGTCCTGACTTTC. Residues: CASSPDTGANVLTF.

V and J are TRBV19 and TRBJ1-5, with D tentatively TRBD1 (5 bases). This CDR3 spans 13 amino acids. Germline CDR1 reads LNHDA; CDR2 reads SQIVND (reference sequence). Trimming removed 4 bases at V and 6 bases at J, with 10 bases between. CDR3 residues: CASSTVRVQPQHF. The CDR3 coding sequence is TGTGCCAGTAGTACCGTCAGGGTTCAGCCCCAGCATTTT.

The rearrangement links TRBV6-1 to TRBJ1-5, with TRBD1 matching over 7 bases. J lost 5 bases, V lost 10 bases, and 8 bases had no gene match. The germline V gene has CDR1 MNHNS and CDR2 SASEGT. CDR3 length equals 13 residues. The CDR3 DNA sequence: TGTGCCACCGCAACAGGGGCGGATCAGCCCCAGCATTTT. The encoded protein is CATATGADQPQHF.

The chain joins TRBV27 to TRBJ2-6; maybe TRBD2 (5 bases). Germline V gene sequence: CDR1 MNHEY, CDR2 SMNVEV (reference sequence). The CDR3 totals 16 residues. V was clipped by 4 bases and J by 0 bases, with 10 bases between them. The CDR3 loop is CASSSGRGSGANVLTF. DNA of the CDR3: TGTGCCAGCAGTTCCGGTCGGGGCTCTGGGGCCAACGTCCTGACTTTC.

The rearrangement uses TRBV29-1 and TRBJ1-2; D is ambiguous. Germline-derived CDR1 and CDR2 are SQVTM and ANQGSEA. CDR3 length: 16 amino acids. V was pared by 0 bases and J by 3 bases, with 17 bases between. CDR3 coding DNA: TGCAGCGTTGAAGATCTAGACCGGCGGGCGGACTATGGCTACACCTTC. It translates to CSVEDLDRRADYGYTF.

The CDR3 DNA follows: TGTGCCAGCGGAGCCCTGGGTCTGAACACTGAAGCTTTCTTT. It specifies CASGALGLNTEAFF. The chain has TRBV19 and TRBJ1-1; D not certain. This CDR3 has 14 residues. Trimming took off 9 bases at V and 0 bases at J, with 14 bases between the two ends. The germline gives CDR1 LNHDA, CDR2 SQIVND (reference sequence).

The gene calls are TRBV5-1 and TRBJ2-2; 8 nucleotides align to TRBD1. Germline-derived CDR1 and CDR2 are SGHRS and YFSETQ. V was clipped by 2 bases and J by 8 bases; unmatched bases: 8. This CDR3 is built from 15 residues. In DNA form, the CDR3 reads TGCGCCAGCAGCTTCTCCGGGACAGGAACAGGGGAGCTGTTTTTT. Translation gives CASSFSGTGTGELFF.